Below, one T cell receptor beta chain is given with its context. As yet, its antigen is unknown. This sample stems from a study of shared clonotypes between healthy human individuals. The germline V gene encodes CDR1 DFQATT and CDR2 SNEGSKA (reference sequence). The CDR3 extends over 11 amino acids. V was pared by 4 bases and J by 7 bases, with 7 bases between. Study-wide findings and caveats: Generation probabilities of non-shared clonotypes were lower (relative to those shared by all four donors).

Across several immunoSEQ plates, the genomic DNA of each subset was split evenly. Data came from immunoSEQ multiplex PCR; TCRdb stores just in-frame clones and leaves some out. The sample gives some 2,500,000 clones, roughly 93% of which show up once; around 0.4% is in the top ten. The sample was naive CD4+ T cells from PBMCs. Subset in this sample: CD45RA+ positively selected. The chain is built from TRBV20-1 and TRBJ1-4; D not certain. This sequence was found in a young man in good health. Some clones in this sample may be carry-over from other donors' samples. The CDR3 sequence: CSATLGEKLFF. CDR3 coding DNA: TGCAGTGCTACCCTTGGTGAAAAACTGTTTTTT.